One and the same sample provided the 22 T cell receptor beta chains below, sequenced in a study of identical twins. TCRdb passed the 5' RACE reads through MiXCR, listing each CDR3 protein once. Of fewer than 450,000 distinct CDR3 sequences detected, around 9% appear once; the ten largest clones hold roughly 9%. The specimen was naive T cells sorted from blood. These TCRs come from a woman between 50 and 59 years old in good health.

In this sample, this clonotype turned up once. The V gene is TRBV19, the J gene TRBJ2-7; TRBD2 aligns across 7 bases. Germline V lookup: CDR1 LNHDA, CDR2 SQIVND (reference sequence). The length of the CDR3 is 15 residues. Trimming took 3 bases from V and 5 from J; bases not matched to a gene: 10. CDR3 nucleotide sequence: TGTGCCAGTAGTATCCTCGGCGGGAGAATCGACGAGCAGTACTTC. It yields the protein CASSILGGRIDEQYF. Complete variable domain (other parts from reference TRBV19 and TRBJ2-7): DGGITQSPKYLFRKEGQNVTLSCEQNLNHDAMYWYRQDPGQGLRLIYYSQIVNDFQKGDIAEGYSVSREKKESFPLTVTSAQKNPTAFYLCASSILGGRIDEQYFGPGTRLTVT.

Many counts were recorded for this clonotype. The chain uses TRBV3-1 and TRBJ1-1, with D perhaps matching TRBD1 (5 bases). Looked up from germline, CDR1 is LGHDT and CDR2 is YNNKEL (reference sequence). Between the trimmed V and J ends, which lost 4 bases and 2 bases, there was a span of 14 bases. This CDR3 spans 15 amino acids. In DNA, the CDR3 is TGTGCCAGCAGCCCACGGGCGGGACCCAACACTGAAGCTTTCTTT. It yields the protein CASSPRAGPNTEAFF.

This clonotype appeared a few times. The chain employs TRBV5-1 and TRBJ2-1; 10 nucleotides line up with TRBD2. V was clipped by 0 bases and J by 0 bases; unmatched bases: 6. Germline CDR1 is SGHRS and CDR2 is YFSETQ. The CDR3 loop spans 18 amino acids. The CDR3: CASSLGTSGFSSYNEQFF. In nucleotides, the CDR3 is TGCGCCAGCAGCTTGGGGACTAGCGGCTTTAGCTCCTACAATGAGCAGTTCTTC.

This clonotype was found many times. The CDR3 DNA is TGTGCCAGCAGTTTCTCCCGGGCCATGGGGGCTTTCTTT. Translation gives CASSFSRAMGAFF. This chain links TRBV28 with TRBJ1-1, with D unclear. The ends were cut back, 3 bases at V and 11 bases at J, with 16 bases in the middle. The CDR3 is 13 amino acids. Per the germline V gene, CDR1 is MDHEN and CDR2 is SYDVKM.

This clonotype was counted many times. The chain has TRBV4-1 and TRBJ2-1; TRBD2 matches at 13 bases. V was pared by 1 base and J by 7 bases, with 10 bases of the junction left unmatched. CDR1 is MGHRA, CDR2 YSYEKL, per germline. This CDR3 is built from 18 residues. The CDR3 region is CASSQVDMGLAGHNEQFF. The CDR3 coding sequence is TGCGCCAGCAGCCAAGTCGACATGGGACTAGCGGGACATAATGAGCAGTTCTTC.

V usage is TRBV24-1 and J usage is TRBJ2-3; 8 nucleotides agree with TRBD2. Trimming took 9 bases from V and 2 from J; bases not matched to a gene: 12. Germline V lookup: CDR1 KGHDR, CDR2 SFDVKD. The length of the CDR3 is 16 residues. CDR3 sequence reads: CATGSGSPSLTDTQYF. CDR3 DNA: TGTGCCACCGGAAGCGGGAGTCCATCCCTCACAGATACGCAGTATTTT.

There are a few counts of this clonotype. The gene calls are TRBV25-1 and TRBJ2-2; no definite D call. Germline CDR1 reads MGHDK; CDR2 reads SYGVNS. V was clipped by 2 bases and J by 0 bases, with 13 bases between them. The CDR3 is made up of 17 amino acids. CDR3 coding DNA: TGTGCCAGCAGTGAACACTTAGGGTCAACGAACACCGGGGAGCTGTTTTTT. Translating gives CASSEHLGSTNTGELFF.

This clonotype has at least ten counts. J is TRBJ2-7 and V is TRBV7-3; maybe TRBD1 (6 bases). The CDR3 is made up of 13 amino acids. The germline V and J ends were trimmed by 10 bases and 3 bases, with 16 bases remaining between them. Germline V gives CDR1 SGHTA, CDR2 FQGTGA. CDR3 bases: TGTGCCAACCCCCCTTGGGACATCTACGAGCAGTACTTC. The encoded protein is CANPPWDIYEQYF.

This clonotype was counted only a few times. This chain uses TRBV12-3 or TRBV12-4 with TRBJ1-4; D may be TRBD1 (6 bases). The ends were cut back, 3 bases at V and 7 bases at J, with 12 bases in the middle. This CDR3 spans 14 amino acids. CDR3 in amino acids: CASSLGGKTEKLFF. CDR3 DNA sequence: TGTGCCAGCAGTTTGGGGGGCAAAACTGAAAAACTGTTTTTT.

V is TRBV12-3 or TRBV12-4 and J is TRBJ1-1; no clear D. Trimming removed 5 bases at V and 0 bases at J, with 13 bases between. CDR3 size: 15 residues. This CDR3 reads CASSLKGGVNTEAFF. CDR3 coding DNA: TGTGCCAGCAGTCTAAAGGGCGGGGTGAACACTGAAGCTTTCTTT.

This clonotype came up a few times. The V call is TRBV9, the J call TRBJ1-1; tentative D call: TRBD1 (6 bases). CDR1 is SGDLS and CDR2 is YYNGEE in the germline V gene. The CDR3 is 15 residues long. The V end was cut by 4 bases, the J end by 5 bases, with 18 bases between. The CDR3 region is CASSPSGGRGTEAFF. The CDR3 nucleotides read TGTGCCAGCAGCCCCAGTGGGGGTAGGGGGACTGAAGCTTTCTTT.

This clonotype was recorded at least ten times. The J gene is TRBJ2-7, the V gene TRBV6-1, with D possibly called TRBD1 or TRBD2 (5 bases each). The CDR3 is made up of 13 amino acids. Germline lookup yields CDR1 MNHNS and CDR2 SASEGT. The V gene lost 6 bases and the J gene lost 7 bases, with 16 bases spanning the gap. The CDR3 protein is CASRVDGAGEQYV. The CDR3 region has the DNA TGTGCCAGCAGGGTCGACGGGGCAGGAGAGCAGTACGTC.

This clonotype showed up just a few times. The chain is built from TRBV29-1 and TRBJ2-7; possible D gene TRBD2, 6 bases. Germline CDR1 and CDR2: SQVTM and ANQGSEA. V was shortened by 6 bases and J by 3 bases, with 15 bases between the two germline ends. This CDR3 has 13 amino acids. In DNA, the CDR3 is TGCAGCGTCGCAGCGGGCTCGGGCTACGAGCAGTACTTC. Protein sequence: CSVAAGSGYEQYF.

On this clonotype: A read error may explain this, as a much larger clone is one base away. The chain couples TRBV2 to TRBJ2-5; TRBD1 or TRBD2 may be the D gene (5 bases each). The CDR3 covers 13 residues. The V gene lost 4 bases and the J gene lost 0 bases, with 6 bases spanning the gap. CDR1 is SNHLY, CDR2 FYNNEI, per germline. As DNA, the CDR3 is TGTGCCAGCAGTGTGGGACACCAAGAGACCCAGTACTTC. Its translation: CASSVGHQETQYF.

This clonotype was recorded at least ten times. This CDR3 is CASSVGQGGNTIYF. The CDR3 DNA reads as TGTGCCAGCAGCGTTGGGCAAGGTGGAAACACCATATATTTT. The J gene is TRBJ1-3, the V gene TRBV9; D unresolved. Trimming took 2 bases from V and 3 from J, leaving 9 bases between them. The CDR3 is 14 amino acids. Germline CDR1 SGDLS, CDR2 YYNGEE.

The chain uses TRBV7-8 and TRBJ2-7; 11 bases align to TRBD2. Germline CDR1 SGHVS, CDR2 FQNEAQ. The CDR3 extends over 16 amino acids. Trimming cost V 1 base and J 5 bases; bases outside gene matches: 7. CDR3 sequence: CASSLGRLAGIHEQYF. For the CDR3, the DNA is TGTGCCAGCAGCTTAGGGAGACTAGCGGGAATTCACGAGCAGTACTTC.

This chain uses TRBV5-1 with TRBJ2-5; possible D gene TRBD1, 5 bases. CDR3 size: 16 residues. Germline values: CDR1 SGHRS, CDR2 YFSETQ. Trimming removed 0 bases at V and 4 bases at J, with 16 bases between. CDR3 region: CASSLDVRAVAETQYF. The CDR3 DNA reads TGCGCCAGCAGCTTGGACGTCAGGGCAGTAGCAGAGACCCAGTACTTC.

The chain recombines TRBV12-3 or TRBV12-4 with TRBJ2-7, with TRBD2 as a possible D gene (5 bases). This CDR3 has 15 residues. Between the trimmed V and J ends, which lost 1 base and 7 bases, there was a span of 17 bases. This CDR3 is CASSLEGLRSGEQYF. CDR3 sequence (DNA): TGTGCCAGCAGTTTAGAAGGGTTGCGATCGGGAGAGCAGTACTTC.

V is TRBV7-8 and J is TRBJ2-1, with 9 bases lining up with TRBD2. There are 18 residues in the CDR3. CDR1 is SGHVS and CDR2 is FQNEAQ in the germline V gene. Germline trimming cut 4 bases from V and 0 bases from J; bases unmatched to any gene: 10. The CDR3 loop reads CASSSPFSGGSSYNEQFF. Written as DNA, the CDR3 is TGTGCCAGCAGCTCACCATTTAGCGGGGGTAGCTCCTACAATGAGCAGTTCTTC.

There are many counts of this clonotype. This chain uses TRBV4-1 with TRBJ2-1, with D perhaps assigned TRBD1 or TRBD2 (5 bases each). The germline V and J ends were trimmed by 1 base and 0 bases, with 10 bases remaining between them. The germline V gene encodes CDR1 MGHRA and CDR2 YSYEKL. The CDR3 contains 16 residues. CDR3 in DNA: TGCGCCAGCAGCCAAGGCAGGGAGATCTCCTACAATGAGCAGTTCTTC. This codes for CASSQGREISYNEQFF.

This CDR3 reads CSVERGQNTEAFF. As DNA, the CDR3 is TGCAGCGTTGAGAGGGGCCAGAACACTGAAGCTTTCTTT. This chain uses TRBV29-1 with TRBJ1-1, with D possibly matching TRBD1 (5 bases). CDR1 and CDR2 from the germline V gene are SQVTM and ANQGSEA. The CDR3 is made up of 13 amino acids. V dropped 3 bases and J dropped 1 base, with 9 bases sitting between them.

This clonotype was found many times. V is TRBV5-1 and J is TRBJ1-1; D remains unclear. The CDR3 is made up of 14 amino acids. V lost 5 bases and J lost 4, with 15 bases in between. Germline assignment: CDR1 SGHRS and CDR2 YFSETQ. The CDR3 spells CASSLTRPVTEAFF. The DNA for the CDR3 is TGCGCCAGCAGTTTGACTAGGCCCGTCACTGAAGCTTTCTTT.